Listed here are 19 T cell receptor beta chains from one sample, sequenced in a study of blood T cell repertoires in COVID-19. Sequencing was performed with immunoSEQ multiplex PCR; in TCRdb, only in-frame clones are kept and a portion is missing. The table records 70,000 or so clones, around three quarters of them present only once. Input material: peripheral blood. These receptors originate from a woman in her 70s with acute or convalescent COVID-19.

J is TRBJ1-1 and V is TRBV29-1; tentative D call: TRBD1 (5 bases). The germline CDR1 and CDR2 sequences are SQVTM and ANQGSEA. With 1 base removed from V and 6 bases from J, the gap between germline ends came to 9 bases. The CDR3 contains 12 residues. CDR3 nucleotides: TGCAGCGTTGAAGCCCGGGGGGCTGAAGCTTTCTTT. Protein product: CSVEARGAEAFF.

V usage is TRBV24-1 and J usage is TRBJ1-1; the D is unclear. There are 12 residues in the CDR3. Trimming pared 7 bases from V and 0 bases from J, leaving 5 bases between. From germline, CDR1 is KGHDR and CDR2 SFDVKD. DNA of the CDR3: TGTGCCACCAGCCTTTTGAACACTGAAGCTTTCTTT. Translated, it gives CATSLLNTEAFF.

V usage is TRBV19 and J usage is TRBJ1-2, with 8 bases lining up with TRBD1. The CDR3 is made up of 13 amino acids. V was clipped by 7 bases and J by 6 bases; unmatched bases: 7. The germline CDR1 and CDR2 sequences are LNHDA and SQIVND (reference sequence). CDR3 sequence reads: CASTDRGHDGYTF. CDR3 bases: TGTGCCAGTACCGACAGGGGCCATGATGGCTACACCTTC. The full variable domain, rest sourced from reference TRBV19 and TRBJ1-2, is DGGITQSPKYLFRKEGQNVTLSCEQNLNHDAMYWYRQDPGQGLRLIYYSQIVNDFQKGDIAEGYSVSREKKESFPLTVTSAQKNPTAFYLCASTDRGHDGYTFGSGTRLTVV.

This sequence joins TRBV19 and TRBJ1-2; 7 bases line up with TRBD1. Germline loops: CDR1 LNHDA, CDR2 SQIVND (reference sequence). Unmatched junction bases numbered 6, after V lost 3 bases and J lost 8 bases. The CDR3 extends over 13 amino acids. For the CDR3, the DNA is TGTGCCAGTAGTATCACCGACAGGGTCGGCTACACCTTC. Amino acids: CASSITDRVGYTF.

The V gene is TRBV7-2, the J gene TRBJ2-7, with 10 bases lining up with TRBD2. The CDR3 contains 15 residues. Germline V gene data show CDR1 as SGHTA and CDR2 as FQGNSA. V was clipped by 3 bases and J by 2 bases; unmatched bases: 4. The CDR3 nucleotides are TGTGCCAGCAGCTTGGGAGCGGGGGGGCCCTACGAGCAGTACTTC. This gives the protein CASSLGAGGPYEQYF.

The chain joins TRBV11-3 to TRBJ2-7; 12 bases map to TRBD1. Germline V CDR1 and CDR2: SGHNT, YENEEA. The V segment lost 5 bases and the J segment 3 bases; nucleotides outside the gene matches: 5. The CDR3 consists of 15 residues. The CDR3 DNA follows: TGTGCCAGCAGCCTTGGGACAGGGGGCTTCTACGAGCAGTACTTC. Translation gives CASSLGTGGFYEQYF.

CDR3 sequence: CASSLPAGDTGELFF. DNA for the CDR3: TGTGCCAGCAGCTTGCCGGCAGGGGATACCGGGGAGCTGTTTTTT. The chain is built from TRBV5-6 and TRBJ2-2, with TRBD1 as a possible D gene (6 bases). Trimming took 1 base from V and 5 from J, leaving 12 bases between them. Germline CDR1 is SGHDT and CDR2 is YYEEEE. The CDR3 runs to 15 residues.

This chain connects TRBV2 to TRBJ2-4; D might be TRBD1 (5 bases). The CDR3 has 17 residues. The germline V gene has CDR1 SNHLY and CDR2 FYNNEI. V lost 5 bases and J 0 bases, leaving 17 bases between the germline ends. The CDR3 sequence: CASSQDSSLLAKNIQYF. As DNA, the CDR3 is TGTGCCAGCAGTCAAGACAGTTCCCTTCTAGCCAAAAACATTCAGTACTTC.

The V and J genes are TRBV29-1 and TRBJ2-6; D is possibly TRBD1 (5 bases). The germline V gene has CDR1 SQVTM and CDR2 ANQGSEA. V lost 5 bases and J lost 4, with 12 bases in between. The CDR3 is made up of 14 amino acids. CDR3 in DNA: TGCAGCGTTTCCCCAGGGTTCGGGGCCAACGTCCTGACTTTC. Translated: CSVSPGFGANVLTF. The full variable domain, rest sourced from reference TRBV29-1 and TRBJ2-6, is SAVISQKPSRDICQRGTSLTIQCQVDSQVTMMFWYRQQPGQSLTLIATANQGSEATYESGFVIDKFPISRPNLTFSTLTVSNMSPEDSSIYLCSVSPGFGANVLTFGAGSRLTVL.

The chain employs TRBV20-1 and TRBJ1-2; no definite D call. Deletions cut 3 bases from V and 5 bases from J, with 7 bases between. Germline assignment: CDR1 DFQATT and CDR2 SNEGSKA (reference sequence). The CDR3 covers 11 residues. CDR3 residues: CSASGHYGYTF. The CDR3 DNA reads as TGCAGTGCTAGCGGTCATTATGGCTACACCTTC.

This clone was detected a few times. V usage is TRBV4-3 and J usage is TRBJ1-2; 10 nucleotides agree with TRBD1. Looked up from germline, CDR1 is LGHNA and CDR2 is YSLEER. The CDR3 length is 16 residues. V gave up 3 bases and J gave up 4 bases; unmatched junction bases: 8. The CDR3 is CASSHTGTGAVYGYTF. The DNA for the CDR3 is TGCGCCAGCAGCCATACCGGGACAGGGGCTGTCTATGGCTACACCTTC.

The chain has TRBV7-3 and TRBJ2-1; 10 nucleotides line up with TRBD2. This CDR3 comprises 16 residues. V lost 5 bases and J lost 4; bases outside the gene matches: 8. Germline loops: CDR1 SGHTA, CDR2 FQGTGA. For the CDR3, the DNA is TGTGCCAGCAGCCCCTACCGACTAGCGGGTTACAATGAGCAGTTCTTC. As protein: CASSPYRLAGYNEQFF.

The J gene is TRBJ2-7, the V gene TRBV7-6; 7 bases match TRBD1. V was pared by 5 bases and J by 3 bases, with 10 bases of the junction left unmatched. The CDR3 runs to 15 residues. Germline CDR1 reads SGHVS; CDR2 reads FNYEAQ. In DNA form, the CDR3 reads TGTGCCAGCAGCCCGACGACAGGGAGTGGCTACGAGCAGTACTTC. It yields the protein CASSPTTGSGYEQYF.

The rearrangement joins TRBV5-1 to TRBJ2-1, with 8 bases matching TRBD2. This CDR3 has 17 amino acids. Germline values: CDR1 SGHRS, CDR2 YFSETQ. Trimming removed 2 bases from V and 3 bases from J; junction bases left unmatched: 10. As DNA, the CDR3 is TGCGCCAGCAGCTTTTTTTCGCGGGGGGTCCTCTACAATGAGCAGTTCTTC. Protein sequence: CASSFFSRGVLYNEQFF.

The chain couples TRBV6-5 to TRBJ2-1; 11 positions agree with TRBD2. CDR3 length equals 15 residues. Germline CDR1 and CDR2: MNHEY and SVGAGI. Germline trimming cut 3 bases from V and 7 bases from J; bases unmatched to any gene: 5. The CDR3 region has the DNA TGTGCCAGCAGTTATTCTAGCGGGGGGTGGAATGAGCAGTTCTTC. It codes for CASSYSSGGWNEQFF.

This rearrangement joins TRBV19 to TRBJ1-4; TRBD1 matches at 7 bases. J was trimmed by 10 bases and V by 4 bases; bases with no gene match: 18. CDR1 is LNHDA and CDR2 is SQIVND in the germline V gene (reference sequence). This CDR3 contains 17 residues. CDR3 residues: CASSKEDRQSRGGKLFF. The DNA for the CDR3 is TGTGCCAGTAGTAAAGAGGACAGGCAATCCCGTGGGGGAAAACTGTTTTTT.

The CDR3 DNA is TGTGCCAGCAGCTCTAGACACGACTTAGGGGACACTGAAGCTTTCTTT. Translated, it gives CASSSRHDLGDTEAFF. The chain recombines TRBV11-2 with TRBJ1-1; TRBD1 might be the D (5 bases). Germline V gene data show CDR1 as SGHAT and CDR2 as FQNNGV. The CDR3 has 16 amino acids. Trimming took 4 bases from V and 3 from J, leaving 18 bases between them.

V usage is TRBV24-1 and J usage is TRBJ1-4; D gene unclear. Trimming took 4 bases from V and 10 from J, leaving 21 bases between them. Germline V gives CDR1 KGHDR, CDR2 SFDVKD. The CDR3 runs 16 residues. The CDR3 reads CATSDPSAAENGKLFF. In nucleotides, the CDR3 is TGTGCCACCAGTGACCCCTCGGCAGCGGAAAACGGAAAACTGTTTTTT.

This chain uses TRBV11-1 with TRBJ2-7; perhaps TRBD1 as D (7 bases). CDR3 size: 14 residues. Germline V lookup: CDR1 SGHAT, CDR2 FQDESV (reference sequence). V shed 6 bases and J shed 3 bases, with 15 bases lying between them. The CDR3 loop reads CASREGGQIYEQYF. CDR3 bases: TGTGCCAGCAGGGAGGGGGGACAGATCTACGAGCAGTACTTC.